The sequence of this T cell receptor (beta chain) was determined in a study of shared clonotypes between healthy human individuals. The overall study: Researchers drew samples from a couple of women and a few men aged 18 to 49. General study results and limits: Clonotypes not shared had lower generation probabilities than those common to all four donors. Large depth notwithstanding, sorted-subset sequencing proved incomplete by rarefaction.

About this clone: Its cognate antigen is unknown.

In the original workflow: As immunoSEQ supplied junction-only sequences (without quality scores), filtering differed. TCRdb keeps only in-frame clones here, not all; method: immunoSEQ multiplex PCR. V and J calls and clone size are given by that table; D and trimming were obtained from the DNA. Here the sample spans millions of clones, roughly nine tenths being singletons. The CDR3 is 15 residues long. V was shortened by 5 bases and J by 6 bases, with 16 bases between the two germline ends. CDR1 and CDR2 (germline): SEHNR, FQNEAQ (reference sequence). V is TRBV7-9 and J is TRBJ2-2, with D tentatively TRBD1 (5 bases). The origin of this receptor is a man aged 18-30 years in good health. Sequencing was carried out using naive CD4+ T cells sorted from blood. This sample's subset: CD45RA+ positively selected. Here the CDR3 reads CASSAQLRQSGELFF. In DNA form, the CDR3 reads TGTGCCAGCAGCGCACAACTTCGACAGTCCGGGGAGCTGTTTTTT.